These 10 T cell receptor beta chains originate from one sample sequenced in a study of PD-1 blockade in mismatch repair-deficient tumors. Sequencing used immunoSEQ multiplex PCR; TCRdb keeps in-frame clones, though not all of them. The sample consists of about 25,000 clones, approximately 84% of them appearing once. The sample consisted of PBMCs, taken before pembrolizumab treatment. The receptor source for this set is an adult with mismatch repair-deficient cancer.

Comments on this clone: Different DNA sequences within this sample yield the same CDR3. CDR3 in DNA: TGTGCCAGCAGCGAAACAGGGAGTTCACCCCTCCACTTT. Encoded protein: CASSETGSSPLHF. This chain links TRBV9 with TRBJ1-6, with D possibly TRBD1 on 6 matching bases. Trimming took 3 bases from V and 9 from J, leaving 10 bases between them. The CDR3 is made up of 13 amino acids. Germline assignment: CDR1 SGDLS and CDR2 YYNGEE. Looking up the rest from reference TRBV9 and TRBJ1-6 gives the full variable domain: DSGVTQTPKHLITATGQRVTLRCSPRSGDLSVYWYQQSLDQGLQFLIQYYNGEERAKGNILERFSAQQFPDLHSELNLSSLELGDSALYFCASSETGSSPLHFGNGTRLTVT.

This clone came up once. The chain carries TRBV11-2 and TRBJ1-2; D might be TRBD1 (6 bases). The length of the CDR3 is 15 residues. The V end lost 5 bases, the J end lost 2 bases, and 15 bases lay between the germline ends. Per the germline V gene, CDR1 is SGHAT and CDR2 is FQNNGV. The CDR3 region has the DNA TGTGCCAGCAGCCCCAACAGGGACCTAAACTATGGCTACACCTTC. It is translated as CASSPNRDLNYGYTF.

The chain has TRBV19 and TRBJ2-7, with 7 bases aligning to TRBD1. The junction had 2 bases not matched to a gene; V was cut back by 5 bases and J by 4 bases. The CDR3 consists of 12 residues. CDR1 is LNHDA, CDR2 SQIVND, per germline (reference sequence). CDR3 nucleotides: TGTGCCAGTAGTCCACAGGGGTACGAGCAGTACTTC. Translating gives CASSPQGYEQYF.

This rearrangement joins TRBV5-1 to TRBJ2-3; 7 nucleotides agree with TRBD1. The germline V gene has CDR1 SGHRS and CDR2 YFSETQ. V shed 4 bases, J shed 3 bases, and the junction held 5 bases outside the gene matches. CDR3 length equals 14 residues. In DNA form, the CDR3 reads TGCGCCAGCAGCCTAGGACAGGAAACAGATACGCAGTATTTT. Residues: CASSLGQETDTQYF.

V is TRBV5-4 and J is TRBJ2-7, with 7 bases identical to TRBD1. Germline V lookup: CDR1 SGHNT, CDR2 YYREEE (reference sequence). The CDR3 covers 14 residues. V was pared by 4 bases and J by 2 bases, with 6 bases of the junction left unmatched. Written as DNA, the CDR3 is TGTGCCAGCAGCCCCACAGGGGAAACCTACGAGCAGTACTTC. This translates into CASSPTGETYEQYF.

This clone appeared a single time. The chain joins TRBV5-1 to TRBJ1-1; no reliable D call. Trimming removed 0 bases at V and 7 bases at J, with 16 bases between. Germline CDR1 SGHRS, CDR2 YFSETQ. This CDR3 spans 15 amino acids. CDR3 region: CASSLADPRNYEAFF. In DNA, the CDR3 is TGCGCCAGCAGCTTGGCTGACCCACGAAACTATGAAGCTTTCTTT.

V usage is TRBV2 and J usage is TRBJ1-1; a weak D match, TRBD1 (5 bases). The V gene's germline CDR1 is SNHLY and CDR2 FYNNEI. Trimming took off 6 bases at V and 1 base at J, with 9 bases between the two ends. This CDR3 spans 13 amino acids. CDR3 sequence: CASSRDRNTEAFF. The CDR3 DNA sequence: TGTGCCAGCAGCCGCGACAGGAACACTGAAGCTTTCTTT.

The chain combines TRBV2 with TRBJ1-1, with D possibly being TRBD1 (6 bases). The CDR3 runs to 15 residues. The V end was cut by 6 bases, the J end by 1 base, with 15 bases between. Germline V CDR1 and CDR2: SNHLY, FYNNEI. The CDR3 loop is CASRAYRERNTEAFF. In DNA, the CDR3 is TGTGCCAGCAGAGCGTACAGGGAGAGGAACACTGAAGCTTTCTTT.

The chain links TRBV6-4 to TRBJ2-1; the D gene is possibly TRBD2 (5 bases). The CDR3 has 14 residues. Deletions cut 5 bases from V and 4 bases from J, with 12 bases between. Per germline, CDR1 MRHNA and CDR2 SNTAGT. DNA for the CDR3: TGTGCCAGCAGTTTACTAGGAGGATACAATGAGCAGTTCTTC. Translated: CASSLLGGYNEQFF.

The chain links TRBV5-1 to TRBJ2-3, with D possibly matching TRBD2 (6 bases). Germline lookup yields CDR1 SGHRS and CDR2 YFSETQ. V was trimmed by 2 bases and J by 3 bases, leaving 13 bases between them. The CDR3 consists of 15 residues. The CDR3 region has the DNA TGCGCCAGCAGCTTAAGAGAGAGCGGGACAGATACGCAGTATTTT. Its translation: CASSLRESGTDTQYF.